This T cell receptor beta chain was captured by sequencing in a study of T cells in Graves' hyperthyroidism and ophthalmopathy. Overall study context: Before treatment of any kind, peripheral blood was taken at initial diagnosis.

This clonotype was detected many times. The antigen remains unidentified. Study-wide findings and caveats: For ophthalmopathy, model prediction preceded onset by a median roughly 6.3 months. Ophthalmopathy could be told apart from stable hyperthyroidism with a 13 V-J model.

Isolation of PBMCs was performed on 8 to 10 ml fresh peripheral blood. Germline V gene sequence: CDR1 KGHSH, CDR2 LQKENI. Trimming left V 0 bases short and J 9 bases short, with 9 bases between. The CDR3 has 13 amino acids. Researchers amplified the TCR beta CDR3 regions from RNA transcripts. First-round RT-PCR of the TCR CDR3 relied on the HTBI primer set. MiXCR was run by TCRdb on the multiplex PCR reads, yielding one entry per CDR3 protein. The sample has about 290,000 distinct CDR3 sequences; roughly an eighth are singletons. The sequence was obtained from a middle-aged woman with Graves' hyperthyroidism. This chain joins TRBV18 and TRBJ2-1; D gene ambiguous. The sequencing sample was made of blood. The CDR3 DNA sequence: TGTGCCAGCTCACCACCGTCTAGGTCTGAGCAGTTCTTC. Amino acid sequence: CASSPPSRSEQFF.